What follows are 20 T cell receptor beta chains derived from one specimen sequenced in a study of radiotherapy plus CTLA-4 blockade in lung cancer. Only in-frame clones appear in the TCRdb table, and some are missing; sequencing was by immunoSEQ multiplex PCR. This sample has approximately 81,000 clones, with about 78% found just once. The input for sequencing was peripheral blood, taken from a patient treated with radiotherapy plus ipilimumab. These receptors all stem from a human donor with non-small cell lung cancer who had a partial response to radiotherapy plus ipilimumab. Some clones in this sample may be carry-over from other donors' samples.

The J gene is TRBJ2-5, the V gene TRBV10-3; D is perhaps TRBD2 (6 bases). TRBJ2-7 matches the DNA end more closely, so the J call is doubtful. The CDR3 consists of 15 residues. Looked up from germline, CDR1 is ENHRY and CDR2 is SYGVKD. The CDR3 sequence: CAISVGQGSGNEQYF. Here the CDR3 DNA reads TGTGCCATCAGTGTCGGGCAGGGTAGCGGAAACGAGCAGTACTTC.

This clone was picked up a small number of times. This sequence joins TRBV18 and TRBJ1-3; 10 nucleotides line up with TRBD1. This CDR3 is 14 amino acids long. Germline CDR1 and CDR2: KGHSH and LQKENI. The junction had 1 base not matched to a gene; V was cut back by 1 base and J by 7 bases. CDR3 amino acids: CASSPRTGGNTIYF. CDR3 in DNA: TGTGCCAGCTCACCACGGACAGGGGGGAACACCATATATTTT.

The chain has TRBV5-1 and TRBJ1-1; 12 bases agree with TRBD1. J was trimmed by 3 bases and V by 0 bases; bases with no gene match: 12. CDR3 size: 19 residues. Germline CDR1 and CDR2: SGHRS and YFSETQ. The chain's CDR3 is CASSLGFSGQGAGDTEAFF. The CDR3 bases are TGCGCCAGCAGCTTGGGCTTTTCGGGACAGGGGGCTGGCGACACTGAAGCTTTCTTT.

The rearrangement links TRBV29-1 to TRBJ2-3; maybe TRBD2 (5 bases). Germline loops: CDR1 SQVTM, CDR2 ANQGSEA. Trimming took 3 bases from V and 2 from J, leaving 12 bases between them. The length of the CDR3 is 14 residues. The CDR3 loop reads CSVDEGLHTDTQYF. In nucleotides, the CDR3 is TGCAGCGTTGACGAGGGCCTCCACACAGATACGCAGTATTTT.

V and J are TRBV6-1 and TRBJ2-7, with D maybe TRBD2 (7 bases). The CDR3 spans 15 residues. V was clipped by 2 bases and J by 2 bases, with 13 bases between them. Germline assignment: CDR1 MNHNS and CDR2 SASEGT. The CDR3 sequence is CASSEILGGPYEQYF. In nucleotides, the CDR3 is TGTGCCAGCAGTGAAATTCTGGGGGGGCCCTACGAGCAGTACTTC.

This chain links TRBV5-4 with TRBJ2-4; TRBD2 might be the D (5 bases). The CDR3 spans 14 residues. In germline, CDR1 is SGHNT, CDR2 YYREEE (reference sequence). The V and J ends lost 0 bases and 9 bases respectively, with 13 bases between them. CDR3 residues: CASSLASGGGIQYF. The CDR3 nucleotides are TGTGCCAGCAGCTTGGCCAGCGGTGGAGGCATTCAGTACTTC.

This chain connects TRBV5-1 to TRBJ2-1; 9 nucleotides align to TRBD2. The CDR3 has 15 amino acids. Germline V gene lookup returns CDR1 SGHRS and CDR2 YFSETQ. The V segment lost 4 bases and the J segment 7 bases; nucleotides outside the gene matches: 9. CDR3 DNA sequence: TGCGCCAGCAGCCCGGCGGGACTAGCCTTAAATGAGCAGTTCTTC. This sequence encodes CASSPAGLALNEQFF.

This clone was seen a few times. The rearrangement links TRBV9 to TRBJ1-2; 9 positions agree with TRBD1. The J segment lost 6 bases and the V segment lost 4 bases, leaving 10 bases of the junction unmatched. Per the germline V gene, CDR1 is SGDLS and CDR2 is YYNGEE. This CDR3 is built from 15 residues. This chain's CDR3 is CASSPRDRVYDGYTF. CDR3 nucleotide sequence: TGTGCCAGCAGCCCAAGGGACAGGGTTTATGATGGCTACACCTTC. Drawing the rest from reference TRBV9 and TRBJ1-2, the complete variable domain is DSGVTQTPKHLITATGQRVTLRCSPRSGDLSVYWYQQSLDQGLQFLIQYYNGEERAKGNILERFSAQQFPDLHSELNLSSLELGDSALYFCASSPRDRVYDGYTFGSGTRLTVV.

This clone was seen only once. V and J are TRBV19 and TRBJ2-2; possibly TRBD1 for D (6 bases). In germline, CDR1 is LNHDA, CDR2 SQIVND (reference sequence). CDR3 length: 16 amino acids. V shed 3 bases and J shed 5 bases, with 16 bases lying between them. CDR3 sequence (DNA): TGTGCCAGTAGTATCCGAGGGGGAGTTCAGACCGGGGAGCTGTTTTTT. This encodes CASSIRGGVQTGELFF. Variable domain in full (rest from reference TRBV19 and TRBJ2-2): DGGITQSPKYLFRKEGQNVTLSCEQNLNHDAMYWYRQDPGQGLRLIYYSQIVNDFQKGDIAEGYSVSREKKESFPLTVTSAQKNPTAFYLCASSIRGGVQTGELFFGEGSRLTVL.

The chain couples TRBV6-6 to TRBJ1-4; 8 bases agree with TRBD1. V shed 6 bases, J shed 7 bases, and the junction held 7 bases outside the gene matches. Germline loops: CDR1 MNHNY, CDR2 SVGAGI (reference sequence). The CDR3 spans 14 residues. The CDR3 spells CASRKTGAGEKLFF. CDR3 nucleotides: TGTGCCAGCAGGAAGACAGGGGCGGGTGAAAAACTGTTTTTT.

The chain joins TRBV7-6 to TRBJ2-5, with TRBD2 as a possible D gene (5 bases). Judging by the DNA end, TRBJ2-7 fits better; the J call may be wrong. The CDR3 has 15 residues. CDR1 SGHVS and CDR2 FNYEAQ come from the germline V gene. The CDR3 nucleotides are TGTGCCAGCAGCTCTAGCCGGGCTGCTCTCGGCGAGCAGTACTTC. It encodes CASSSSRAALGEQYF.

The CDR3 nucleotides read TGCGCCAGCAGCCAAATACAGGGGCACCAAGAGACCCAGTACTTC. This gives the protein CASSQIQGHQETQYF. This chain joins TRBV4-1 and TRBJ2-5; TRBD1 agrees at 7 bases. V was pared by 2 bases and J by 0 bases, with 3 bases of the junction left unmatched. CDR3 length: 15 amino acids. Germline values: CDR1 MGHRA, CDR2 YSYEKL.

CDR3 region: CSVDRAGADTQYF. The CDR3 nucleotides read TGCAGCGTAGACAGGGCAGGAGCAGATACGCAGTATTTT. V gene TRBV29-1 combines with J gene TRBJ2-3, with 7 bases lining up with TRBD1. In germline, CDR1 is SQVTM, CDR2 ANQGSEA. This CDR3 comprises 13 residues. V shed 6 bases, J shed 4 bases, and the junction held 7 bases outside the gene matches.

The chain has TRBV7-2 and TRBJ1-5, with D maybe TRBD1 (5 bases). Per the germline V gene, CDR1 is SGHTA and CDR2 is FQGNSA. Trimming left V 2 bases short and J 6 bases short, with 8 bases between. CDR3 length: 13 amino acids. CDR3 residues: CASSLWGVQPQHF. The CDR3 nucleotides read TGTGCCAGCAGCTTATGGGGGGTTCAGCCCCAGCATTTT. The complete variable domain, with remaining parts taken from reference TRBV7-2 and TRBJ1-5, reads GAGVSQSPSNKVTEKGKDVELRCDPISGHTALYWYRQSLGQGLEFLIYFQGNSAPDKSGLPSDRFSAERTGGSVSTLTIQRTQQEDSAVYLCASSLWGVQPQHFGDGTRLSIL.

The chain couples TRBV7-2 to TRBJ2-1; 7 bases agree with TRBD2. Looked up from germline, CDR1 is SGHTA and CDR2 is FQGNSA. V was clipped by 5 bases and J by 6 bases; unmatched bases: 1. CDR3 size: 12 residues. The CDR3 loop reads CASSGGGNEQFF. In DNA form, the CDR3 reads TGTGCCAGCAGCGGCGGGGGCAATGAGCAGTTCTTC.

The chain employs TRBV9 and TRBJ2-1; 9 nucleotides align to TRBD2. V gave up 4 bases and J gave up 0 bases; unmatched junction bases: 8. The CDR3 totals 17 residues. The germline V gene encodes CDR1 SGDLS and CDR2 YYNGEE. The CDR3 bases are TGTGCCAGCAGCTCGGGACTAGCAGGGCACTCCTACAATGAGCAGTTCTTC. Protein: CASSSGLAGHSYNEQFF.

V and J are TRBV19 and TRBJ1-4, with D possibly TRBD1 on 6 matching bases. CDR1 is LNHDA and CDR2 is SQIVND in the germline V gene (reference sequence). The CDR3 spans 15 residues. Deletions cut 7 bases from V and 7 bases from J, with 19 bases between. In DNA form, the CDR3 reads TGTGCCAGTACCACTCCGGGCAGGGGATCTGAAAAACTGTTTTTT. Residues: CASTTPGRGSEKLFF.

The chain has TRBV7-2 and TRBJ2-5; D is unresolved. Per the germline V gene, CDR1 is SGHTA and CDR2 is FQGNSA. V was clipped by 1 base and J by 2 bases, with 11 bases between them. CDR3 length: 15 amino acids. The CDR3 region is CASSLGEVLQETQYF. The CDR3 DNA sequence: TGTGCCAGCAGCTTAGGAGAGGTGTTACAAGAGACCCAGTACTTC.

Here the CDR3 DNA reads TGTGCCAGCAGTCCACGGCCGGGGTGGGAGACCCAGTACTTC. It codes for CASSPRPGWETQYF. The gene calls are TRBV28 and TRBJ2-5; tentative D call: TRBD2 (5 bases). The length of the CDR3 is 14 residues. CDR1 is MDHEN and CDR2 is SYDVKM in the germline V gene. V was trimmed by 5 bases and J by 5 bases, leaving 15 bases between them. The entire variable domain, with the rest obtained from reference TRBV28 and TRBJ2-5, is as follows: DVKVTQSSRYLVKRTGEKVFLECVQDMDHENMFWYRQDPGLGLRLIYFSYDVKMKEKGDIPEGYSVSREKKERFSLILESASTNQTSMYLCASSPRPGWETQYFGPGTRLLVL.

The J gene is TRBJ1-2, the V gene TRBV7-9; 7 nucleotides agree with TRBD1. The CDR3 spans 15 residues. Germline trimming cut 3 bases from V and 0 bases from J; bases unmatched to any gene: 4. Per the germline V gene, CDR1 is SEHNR and CDR2 is FQNEAQ (reference sequence). CDR3 in DNA: TGTGCCAGCAGCTTCGACAGGGCCTCTAACTATGGCTACACCTTC. Amino acid sequence: CASSFDRASNYGYTF.